This T cell receptor beta chain was sequenced during a study of T cells in Graves' hyperthyroidism and ophthalmopathy. General observations from the study: Before onset, ophthalmopathy was predicted by the model a median around 6 months earlier. Blood also showed most of the thyroid clonotypes that were expanded above 0.001.

Patients aged 18 to 65 had newly diagnosed hyperthyroidism of under 2 months' duration. The sample holds a few counts of this clonotype. The antigen is not known. Germline V CDR1 and CDR2: MNHEY, SMNVEV (reference sequence). The CDR3 is 14 amino acids. With 4 bases clipped from V and 6 bases from J, the junction kept 4 bases outside the gene matches. RNA transcripts gave rise to amplified TCR beta CDR3 regions. Initially, a first-round RT-PCR of the TCR CDR3 employed the HTBI primer set. One entry per CDR3 protein, called by TCRdb with MiXCR from the multiplex PCR reads. The data hold 450,000 to 700,000 distinct CDR3 sequences, with about 45% observed a single time.

The sequenced sample consisted of peripheral blood or thyroid tissue (not recorded which). V gene TRBV27 combines with J gene TRBJ1-5; 9 bases align to TRBD1. The clonotype comes from a woman younger than 30 with Graves' hyperthyroidism. The CDR3 reads CASSYRGPAQPQHF. CDR3 coding DNA: TGTGCCAGCAGTTACAGGGGGCCCGCTCAGCCCCAGCATTTT.